A few counts support the clone carrying this T cell receptor beta chain. As yet, its antigen is unknown. The record originates from a study of human T cells and chemical hapten exposure. In the study overall: Minor pooled library volume differences mainly drove per-sample TCR yield variation. Regarding the study as a whole: With DPC sensitization, TCRs exceeding 1 in 1000 frequency showed no change.

The time point denotes: healthy volunteer bleed at 2 weeks. Extraction yielded total RNA from whole blood (unfractionated). The study used a library that attached unique molecular identifiers to individual cDNA molecules. As processed by the authors: A per-sample median of about 100,000 TCRs was observed, with counts ranging from about 20,000 to 750,000. TCRdb independently ran MiXCR on the RACE reads; one entry per CDR3 protein. These V and J calls originate from TCRdb's pipeline instead of the authors' own analysis. The sample shows 80,000 to 100,000 distinct CDR3 sequences, around 9% of them seen only once. Sequences were obtained from whole blood. The receptor's source is a female donor in good health. Some clones in this sample may be carry-over from other donors' samples.

Here the CDR3 reads CASSRWTSGSGTDTQYF. The CDR3 DNA is TGTGCCAGCAGCCGATGGACTAGCGGGAGCGGTACAGATACGCAGTATTTT. The V and J genes are TRBV11-2 and TRBJ2-3; 13 bases match TRBD2. The V gene end was trimmed by 5 bases and the J gene end by 3 bases; junction bases not matched to a gene: 8. The CDR3 is 17 amino acids. Germline V gene lookup returns CDR1 SGHAT and CDR2 FQNNGV.